These T cell receptor beta chains were read from a single sample in a study of control samples from healthy donors and cancer patients. This table comes from immunoSEQ multiplex PCR, and its TCRdb copy is limited to in-frame clones, with some not included. Of 400,000 to 500,000 clones listed, 90% were seen once; the top ten hold about 6.3%. What was sequenced was PBMCs. The receptors were gathered from a man in his forties or fifties with head and neck cancer. The CDR3 runs from the conserved cysteine through the conserved F or W. Fields, in order: V gene, D gene, clone size, J gene, CDR3 DNA, CDR3 protein. The D gene is left open where the match is weak. Clone sizes are given selectively: once, few, many, or a class where the clone is expanded.

v_call: TRBV2; d_call: .; clone_size: .; j_call: TRBJ2-7; cdr3_nt: TGTGCCAGCAGTGAACGGCTAGCTGGCGAGCAGTACTTC; cdr3_aa: CASSERLAGEQYF
v_call: TRBV18; d_call: TRBD1; clone_size: .; j_call: TRBJ1-5; cdr3_nt: TGTGCCAGCTCACTCACAGGGGGCTCGGGTCAGCCCCAGCATTTT; cdr3_aa: CASSLTGGSGQPQHF
v_call: TRBV27; d_call: .; clone_size: once; j_call: TRBJ2-3; cdr3_nt: TGTGCCAGCAGTTTATCGAATAGGAATACGCAGTATTTT; cdr3_aa: CASSLSNRNTQYF
v_call: TRBV9; d_call: TRBD1; clone_size: .; j_call: TRBJ2-7; cdr3_nt: TGTGCCAGCAGCGTAGATTGGACAGGGGGTCAAGAGCAGTACTTC; cdr3_aa: CASSVDWTGGQEQYF
v_call: TRBV9; d_call: TRBD1; clone_size: .; j_call: TRBJ2-7; cdr3_nt: TGTGCCAGCAGCGCCGGGACAGGGATCCACGAGCAGTACTTC; cdr3_aa: CASSAGTGIHEQYF
v_call: TRBV27; d_call: .; clone_size: .; j_call: TRBJ2-2; cdr3_nt: TGTGCCAGCAGTCCCCCGAGTTTCGGCGGGGAGCTGTTTTTT; cdr3_aa: CASSPPSFGGELFF
v_call: TRBV18; d_call: .; clone_size: .; j_call: TRBJ2-1; cdr3_nt: TGTGCCAGCTCACGGGGGCAGGGCAGGCTAAGGACTGGCAATGAGCAGTTCTTC; cdr3_aa: CASSRGQGRLRTGNEQFF
v_call: TRBV27; d_call: .; clone_size: once; j_call: TRBJ2-2; cdr3_nt: TGTGCCAGCCACGACAGAAACACCGGGGAGCTGTTTTTT; cdr3_aa: CASHDRNTGELFF
v_call: TRBV2; d_call: TRBD1; clone_size: .; j_call: TRBJ2-1; cdr3_nt: TGTGCCAGCAGTTTGGCGCGGACAGGGGCGGGTGAGCAGTTCTTC; cdr3_aa: CASSLARTGAGEQFF
v_call: TRBV4-1; d_call: .; clone_size: once; j_call: TRBJ2-4; cdr3_nt: TGCGCCAGCAGCCAAGATGGCGGCAGGGTCAAAAACATTCAGTACTTC; cdr3_aa: CASSQDGGRVKNIQYF
v_call: TRBV7-3; d_call: .; clone_size: .; j_call: TRBJ2-3; cdr3_nt: TGTGCCAGCAGCTCCACAGATACGCAGTATTTT; cdr3_aa: CASSSTDTQYF
v_call: TRBV7-2; d_call: .; clone_size: once; j_call: TRBJ2-2; cdr3_nt: TGTGCCAGCAGCTCGGTGGGACACACCGGGGAGCTGTTTTTT; cdr3_aa: CASSSVGHTGELFF
v_call: TRBV9; d_call: TRBD1; clone_size: once; j_call: TRBJ2-7; cdr3_nt: TGTGCCAGCAGCCCGACAGGGATTAACTACGAGCAGTACTTC; cdr3_aa: CASSPTGINYEQYF
v_call: TRBV5-1; d_call: .; clone_size: .; j_call: TRBJ2-2; cdr3_nt: TGCGCCAGCAATCGCAAAGGGGAGGCCGGGGAGCTGTTTTTT; cdr3_aa: CASNRKGEAGELFF
v_call: TRBV5-1; d_call: TRBD1; clone_size: .; j_call: TRBJ2-2; cdr3_nt: TGCGCCAGCAGCCTAAGGACAGGGACGAACACCGGGGAGCTGTTTTTT; cdr3_aa: CASSLRTGTNTGELFF
v_call: TRBV3-1/TRBV3-2; d_call: TRBD1; clone_size: .; j_call: TRBJ2-7; cdr3_nt: TGTGCCAGCAGCCCCCGGGACAGGGGCCAATACGAGCAGTACTTC; cdr3_aa: CASSPRDRGQYEQYF
v_call: TRBV5-4; d_call: .; clone_size: once; j_call: TRBJ1-2; cdr3_nt: TGTGCCAGCAGCTTGGGTGGGACTTCTACTTCCGATGGCTACACCTTC; cdr3_aa: CASSLGGTSTSDGYTF
v_call: TRBV23-1; d_call: .; clone_size: .; j_call: TRBJ2-7; cdr3_nt: TGCGCCAGCAGGGGTCAGAATACATTCCACTCCTACGAGCAGTACTTC; cdr3_aa: CASRGQNTFHSYEQYF
v_call: TRBV4-1; d_call: TRBD1; clone_size: .; j_call: TRBJ1-6; cdr3_nt: TGCGCCAGCAGCCGAGACAGGGGGCGTTTCGATGAAGCTAATTCACCCCTCCACTTT; cdr3_aa: CASSRDRGRFDEANSPLHF
v_call: TRBV10-1; d_call: TRBD2; clone_size: few; j_call: TRBJ2-7; cdr3_nt: TGCGCCAGCAGTGAGTCCGGGGCGGGAGAAGGGGACGAGCAGTACTTC; cdr3_aa: CASSESGAGEGDEQYF
v_call: TRBV7-2; d_call: TRBD2; clone_size: few; j_call: TRBJ2-7; cdr3_nt: TGTGCCAGCAGCATTAGCGGGGGGGCCTACGAGCAGTACTTC; cdr3_aa: CASSISGGAYEQYF
v_call: TRBV28; d_call: .; clone_size: .; j_call: TRBJ1-3; cdr3_nt: TGTGCCAGCAGGGATTTAGGTGGGTCTGGAAACACCATATATTTT; cdr3_aa: CASRDLGGSGNTIYF
v_call: TRBV3-1/TRBV3-2; d_call: .; clone_size: .; j_call: TRBJ1-1; cdr3_nt: TGTGCCAGCAGCGGTGGGTACAGAATGGTTGAAGCTTTCTTT; cdr3_aa: CASSGGYRMVEAFF
v_call: TRBV19; d_call: TRBD1; clone_size: .; j_call: TRBJ2-7; cdr3_nt: TGTGCCAGCAGCTTCCGCTCCGGGGGACAGGGACTTCGCGAGCAGTACTTC; cdr3_aa: CASSFRSGGQGLREQYF
v_call: TRBV29-1; d_call: .; clone_size: few; j_call: TRBJ1-2; cdr3_nt: TGCAGCGTTGAAGAAGGGTTCGGCAGAACCTTC; cdr3_aa: CSVEEGFGRTF
v_call: TRBV6-5; d_call: .; clone_size: .; j_call: TRBJ2-1; cdr3_nt: TGTGCCAGCAGTTTCTCCCCCGGGCCGTACTACAATGAGCAGTTCTTC; cdr3_aa: CASSFSPGPYYNEQFF
v_call: TRBV19; d_call: .; clone_size: .; j_call: TRBJ2-5; cdr3_nt: TGTGCCAGTAGGAAAACTAGTGAAGAGACCCAGTACTTC; cdr3_aa: CASRKTSEETQYF
v_call: TRBV12-3/TRBV12-4; d_call: .; clone_size: .; j_call: TRBJ2-1; cdr3_nt: TGTGCCAGCAGTTTAGGCAATGAGCAGTTCTTC; cdr3_aa: CASSLGNEQFF
v_call: TRBV7-9; d_call: .; clone_size: .; j_call: TRBJ1-4; cdr3_nt: TGTGCCAGCAGCCCGGGAGGGGTTTGGGGGATTCGAGAAAAACTGTTTTTT; cdr3_aa: CASSPGGVWGIREKLFF
v_call: TRBV29-1; d_call: .; clone_size: .; j_call: TRBJ2-3; cdr3_nt: TGCAGCGTTGAAGATCTAGGGACGCAGTATTTT; cdr3_aa: CSVEDLGTQYF
v_call: TRBV6-6; d_call: TRBD2; clone_size: .; j_call: TRBJ2-3; cdr3_nt: TGTGCCAGCAGTGGGGGACTAGCGGGAATCTCAGATACGCAGTATTTT; cdr3_aa: CASSGGLAGISDTQYF
v_call: TRBV28; d_call: TRBD2; clone_size: once; j_call: TRBJ2-2; cdr3_nt: TGTGCCAGCACAATAGCGGGAAGGGCCGGGGAGCTGTTTTTT; cdr3_aa: CASTIAGRAGELFF
v_call: TRBV19; d_call: .; clone_size: .; j_call: TRBJ2-4; cdr3_nt: TGTGCCAGTAGTATTAGAGCGACCTTCAAAAACATTCAGTACTTC; cdr3_aa: CASSIRATFKNIQYF
v_call: TRBV2; d_call: .; clone_size: .; j_call: TRBJ2-7; cdr3_nt: TGTGCCGGGGGGAGCGCCTACGAGCAGTACTTC; cdr3_aa: CAGGSAYEQYF
v_call: TRBV6-2/TRBV6-3; d_call: .; clone_size: once; j_call: TRBJ1-1; cdr3_nt: TGTGCCAGCAGTTACGGTCCGGGCACTGAAGCTTTCTTT; cdr3_aa: CASSYGPGTEAFF
v_call: TRBV6-5; d_call: TRBD2; clone_size: .; j_call: TRBJ2-1; cdr3_nt: TGTGCCAGCCTCCCAGCGGGAGGTCCCTACAATGAGCAGTTCTTC; cdr3_aa: CASLPAGGPYNEQFF
v_call: TRBV18; d_call: TRBD1; clone_size: .; j_call: TRBJ1-2; cdr3_nt: TGTGCCAGCTCACCCCCGGGAGGACAGGGGGCCTATGGCTACACCTTC; cdr3_aa: CASSPPGGQGAYGYTF
v_call: TRBV13; d_call: TRBD1; clone_size: .; j_call: TRBJ2-7; cdr3_nt: TGTGCCAGCAGCTTTATGACAGGGAACTACGAGCAGTACTTC; cdr3_aa: CASSFMTGNYEQYF
v_call: TRBV4-1; d_call: TRBD2; clone_size: .; j_call: TRBJ2-3; cdr3_nt: TGCGCCAGCAGCCCAACGGAGCGGGGGTCAGATACGCAGTATTTT; cdr3_aa: CASSPTERGSDTQYF
v_call: TRBV6-5; d_call: .; clone_size: .; j_call: TRBJ2-2; cdr3_nt: TGTGCCAGCCTTGCTTCCCCCAACACCGGGGAGCTGTTTTTT; cdr3_aa: CASLASPNTGELFF
v_call: TRBV18; d_call: .; clone_size: once; j_call: TRBJ1-4; cdr3_nt: TGTGCCAGCTCACCGGGGGGTAGCGCAACTAATGAAAAACTGTTTTTT; cdr3_aa: CASSPGGSATNEKLFF
v_call: TRBV7-9; d_call: TRBD1; clone_size: .; j_call: TRBJ1-1; cdr3_nt: TGTGCCAGCAGGACAGGGGGCAGGAACACTGAAGCTTTCTTT; cdr3_aa: CASRTGGRNTEAFF
v_call: TRBV2; d_call: .; clone_size: .; j_call: TRBJ1-1; cdr3_nt: TGTGCCGGAGGGACGACCCGAAACACTGAAGCTTTCTTT; cdr3_aa: CAGGTTRNTEAFF
v_call: TRBV6-2/TRBV6-3; d_call: TRBD2; clone_size: once; j_call: TRBJ2-5; cdr3_nt: TGTGCCAGCAGCCCGGGGACTAGCGGGGGAAAAAGAGGGGAGACCCAGTACTTC; cdr3_aa: CASSPGTSGGKRGETQYF
v_call: TRBV7-8; d_call: .; clone_size: .; j_call: TRBJ2-2; cdr3_nt: TGTGCCAGCGTGGAGGGATTAGAATCGAACACCGGGGAGCTGTTTTTT; cdr3_aa: CASVEGLESNTGELFF
v_call: TRBV27; d_call: .; clone_size: .; j_call: TRBJ2-2; cdr3_nt: TGTGCCAGCAGTAATAGAGGCGGGGATCGAACCGGGGAGCTGTTTTTT; cdr3_aa: CASSNRGGDRTGELFF
v_call: TRBV7-3; d_call: TRBD2; clone_size: .; j_call: TRBJ2-1; cdr3_nt: TGTGCCAGCAGCTTGTTAGCGGGAGGGGGCTACAATGAGCAGTTCTTC; cdr3_aa: CASSLLAGGGYNEQFF
v_call: TRBV7-3; d_call: TRBD2; clone_size: .; j_call: TRBJ2-1; cdr3_nt: TGTGCCAGCAGCTACGGGACTAGCGGATACAATGAGCAGTTCTTC; cdr3_aa: CASSYGTSGYNEQFF
v_call: TRBV28; d_call: .; clone_size: .; j_call: TRBJ2-7; cdr3_nt: TGTGCCAGCAGTTTATTGCCAGGGAGATACGAGCAGTACTTC; cdr3_aa: CASSLLPGRYEQYF
v_call: TRBV27; d_call: TRBD2; clone_size: .; j_call: TRBJ2-7; cdr3_nt: TGTGCCAGCAGTTTCTTGCTAACTACTAGCGGGGGAATGGGAGAGCAGTACTTC; cdr3_aa: CASSFLLTTSGGMGEQYF
v_call: TRBV6-5; d_call: TRBD1; clone_size: once; j_call: TRBJ2-7; cdr3_nt: TGTGCCAGCACAGGGGGCAGGGCGGGCGAGCAGTACTTC; cdr3_aa: CASTGGRAGEQYF
v_call: TRBV5-1; d_call: TRBD1; clone_size: .; j_call: TRBJ2-5; cdr3_nt: TGCGCCAGCAGCCCGGGATTACAGGGGTTGGAGACCCAGTACTTC; cdr3_aa: CASSPGLQGLETQYF
v_call: TRBV25-1; d_call: TRBD1; clone_size: .; j_call: TRBJ2-7; cdr3_nt: TGTGCCAGCAGCGCAGGGGGCGACGAGCAGTACTTC; cdr3_aa: CASSAGGDEQYF
v_call: TRBV3-1/TRBV3-2; d_call: .; clone_size: .; j_call: TRBJ2-1; cdr3_nt: TGTGCCAGTATGAGGGGGGAGTCCTACAATGAGCAGTTCTTC; cdr3_aa: CASMRGESYNEQFF